This TCR beta chain came from a study of identical twins listed by TCRdb under 2016. A note on the overall study: TCR alpha and beta repertoires from monozygotic twins, unrelated adults of various ages and cord blood were deep-sequenced to test whether fetal clonotypes persist. To rule out contamination, the twin experiments were replicated at different times with different library preparation protocols. What the authors observed across the whole study: In monozygotic twins, out-of-frame TCR alpha sharing was systematically underestimated by recombination models, although the models agreed with sharing between unrelated individuals. Because the same donors could not be followed over many years, the conclusions relied on cross-sectional statistical analysis. Invariant T cells such as MAIT and iNKT could partly confound zero-insertion analyses, though diverse VJ usage argued against this for most clonotypes. Fewer insertions were carried by abundant cord blood beta clonotypes, a similar but weaker trend appeared in young adult naive repertoires, and no such trend appeared in memory repertoires. A weaker excess of twin sharing was found in beta out-of-frame sequences because the signal-to-noise ratio was lowered by fewer shared sequences. Compared with coincidental sharing between unrelated individuals, out-of-frame TCR alpha sequences shared between twins had an excess of sequences with low generation probability.

The method behind the library was 5' RACE. Instrument used: Illumina HiSeq 2000. Template switching introduced a universal primer binding site; the final cDNA contained a unique molecular identifier, enabling accurate counting of TCR cDNA molecules. Specific primers in the conserved constant-segment region were used to synthesize first-strand cDNA for the TCR alpha and beta chains. To control for contamination, each cDNA library was double barcoded with a SMART-Mk sample barcode plus Illumina barcodes. TruSeq adapter sequences, together with Illumina sample barcodes, were added in two successive PCR steps. The TCR alpha and beta cDNA libraries were sequenced on the Illumina HiSeq platform using custom primers. For the original study's pipeline: MiGEC was used to process raw reads and extract unique molecular identifiers, and MiXCR was used to find CDR3 positions. Recombination models were inferred per individual with the repgenHMM and IGoR tools using an EM algorithm. The analysis of shared clonotypes was done with the tcR package in R, with sharing normalized by the product of cloneset sizes. Out-of-frame nonproductive sequences were analyzed to study raw recombination free of thymic and clonal selection effects. Using fastp at Q25 and MiXCR, TCRdb reprocessed the public reads and kept productive beta chains. A single entry per CDR3 protein holds the most common genes and DNA from its merged rows. These V and J calls originate from TCRdb's pipeline instead of the authors' own analysis. The sample table lists about 1.7 million distinct CDR3 sequences, about 31% of them with a count of one. The ten biggest clones cover 0.25% to 0.3% of the sample.

This clonotype was seen more than once but under ten times. Its binding antigen is unknown. No per-base quality is available; no much larger clone lies one base away. Every donor was a healthy Caucasian. At the junction V is shortened by 6 bases and J by 7 bases; bases outside the gene matches: 7. The CDR3 runs 14 residues from the cysteine to the phenylalanine. Here the CDR3 DNA is all that survives: 42 bases in frame from base 1. For CDR1 and CDR2, the germline V gene lists ENHRY and SYGVKD. The sequenced sample was cord blood. Recombination linked TRBV10-3 to TRBJ2-1; 9 junctional bases match TRBD2. The receptor comes from a newborn girl in good health. The DNA sequence reads TGTGCCATCAGCTTAGCGGGAGTAAGTAATGAGCAGTTCTTC. This yields the protein CAISLAGVSNEQFF.